These 5 T cell receptor beta chains were sequenced from one sample in a study of cytomegalovirus exposure and HLA in healthy donors. Use of 60 Vbeta and 13 Jbeta primers characterized the PCR. Method: immunoSEQ multiplex PCR; TCRdb's copy keeps in-frame clones and lacks some. The sample yields about 160,000 clones, 65% to 90% seen once. The sample consisted of PBMCs. The receptor set was obtained from a man aged 50 to 59 in good health and CMV-seropositive.

The V call is TRBV5-4, the J call TRBJ2-1; 8 bases fit TRBD2. Germline V gene lookup returns CDR1 SGHNT and CDR2 YYREEE (reference sequence). V lost 5 bases, J lost 7 bases, and 11 bases stayed unmatched. The CDR3 spans 15 residues. As DNA, the CDR3 is TGTGCCAGCAGTCGAACGGGACTAGATTTAAATGAGCAGTTCTTC. It specifies CASSRTGLDLNEQFF. Looking up the rest from reference TRBV5-4 and TRBJ2-1 gives the full variable domain: ETGVTQSPTHLIKTRGQQVTLRCSSQSGHNTVSWYQQALGQGPQFIFQYYREEENGRGNFPPRFSGLQFPNYSSELNVNALELDDSALYLCASSRTGLDLNEQFFGPGTRLTVL.

This chain links TRBV6-5 with TRBJ2-7; 9 bases map to TRBD1. Germline assignment: CDR1 MNHEY and CDR2 SVGAGI. The CDR3 contains 14 residues. Germline trimming cut 6 bases from V and 0 bases from J; bases unmatched to any gene: 3. The CDR3 DNA follows: TGTGCCAGCAGCGACAGGGGGAGCTCCTACGAGCAGTACTTC. As protein: CASSDRGSSYEQYF.

This clone has just a few counts. The chain combines TRBV7-3 with TRBJ1-2; D not resolved. CDR1 and CDR2 from the germline V gene are SGHTA and FQGTGA. The CDR3 covers 13 residues. V lost 5 bases to trimming and J lost 4 bases, with 11 bases between them. The CDR3 bases are TGTGCCAGCAGCCCCGGAGGGCCCTATGGCTACACCTTC. Translation: CASSPGGPYGYTF.

This clone has more than one count but fewer than ten. This rearrangement joins TRBV29-1 to TRBJ1-1; no definite D call. V lost 4 bases, J lost 3 bases, and 21 bases lay in between. This CDR3 spans 16 amino acids. CDR1 is SQVTM, CDR2 ANQGSEA, per germline. The DNA of the CDR3 is TGCAGCGTTGCCCGTCAAGCGGGCGCAGAAGACACTGAAGCTTTCTTT. Its protein product is CSVARQAGAEDTEAFF.

This clone was observed a few times. The CDR3 nucleotides read TGTGCCAGCTCCAGGGCCAATCAGCCCCAGCATTTT. As protein: CASSRANQPQHF. The J gene is TRBJ1-5, the V gene TRBV2; a weak D match, TRBD1 (5 bases). Per the germline V gene, CDR1 is SNHLY and CDR2 is FYNNEI. CDR3 size: 12 residues. V was pared by 8 bases and J by 3 bases, with 8 bases between.